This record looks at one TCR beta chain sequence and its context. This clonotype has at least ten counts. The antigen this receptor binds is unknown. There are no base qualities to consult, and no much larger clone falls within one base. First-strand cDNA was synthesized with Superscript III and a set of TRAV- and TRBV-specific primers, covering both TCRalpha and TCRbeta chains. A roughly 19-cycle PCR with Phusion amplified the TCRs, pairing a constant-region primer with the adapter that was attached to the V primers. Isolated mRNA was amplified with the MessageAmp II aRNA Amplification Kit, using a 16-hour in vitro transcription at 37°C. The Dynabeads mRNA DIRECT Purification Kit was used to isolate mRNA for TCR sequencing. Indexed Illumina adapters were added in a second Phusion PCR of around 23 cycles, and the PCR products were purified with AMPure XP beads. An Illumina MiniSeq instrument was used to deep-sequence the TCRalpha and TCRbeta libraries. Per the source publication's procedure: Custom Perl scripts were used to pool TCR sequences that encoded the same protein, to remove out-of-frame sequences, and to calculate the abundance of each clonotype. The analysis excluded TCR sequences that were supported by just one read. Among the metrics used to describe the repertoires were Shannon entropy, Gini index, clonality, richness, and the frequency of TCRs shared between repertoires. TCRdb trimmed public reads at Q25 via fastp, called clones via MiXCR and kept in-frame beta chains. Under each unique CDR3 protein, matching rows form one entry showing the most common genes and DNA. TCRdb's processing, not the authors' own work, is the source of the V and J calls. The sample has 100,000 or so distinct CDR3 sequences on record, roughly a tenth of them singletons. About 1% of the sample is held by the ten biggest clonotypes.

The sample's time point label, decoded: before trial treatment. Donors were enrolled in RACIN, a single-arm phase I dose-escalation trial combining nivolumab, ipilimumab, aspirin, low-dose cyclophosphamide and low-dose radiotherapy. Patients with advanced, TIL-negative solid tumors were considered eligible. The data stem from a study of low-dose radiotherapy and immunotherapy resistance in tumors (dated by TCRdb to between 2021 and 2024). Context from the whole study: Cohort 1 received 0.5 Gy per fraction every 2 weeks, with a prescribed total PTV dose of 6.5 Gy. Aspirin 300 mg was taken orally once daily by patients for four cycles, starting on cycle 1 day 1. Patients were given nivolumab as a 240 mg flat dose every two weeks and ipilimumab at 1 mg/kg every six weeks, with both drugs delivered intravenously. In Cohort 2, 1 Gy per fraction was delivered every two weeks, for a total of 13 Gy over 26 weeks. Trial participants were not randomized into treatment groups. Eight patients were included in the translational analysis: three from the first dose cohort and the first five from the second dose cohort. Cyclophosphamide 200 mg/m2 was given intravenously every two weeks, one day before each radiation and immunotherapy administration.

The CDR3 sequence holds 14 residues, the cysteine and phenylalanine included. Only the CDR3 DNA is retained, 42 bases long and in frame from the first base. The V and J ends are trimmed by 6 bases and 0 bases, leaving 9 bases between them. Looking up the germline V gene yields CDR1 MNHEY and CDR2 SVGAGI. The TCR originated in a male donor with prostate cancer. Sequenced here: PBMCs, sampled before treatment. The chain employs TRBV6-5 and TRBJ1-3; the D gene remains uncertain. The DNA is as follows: TGTGCCAGCAGGCCCGGTGGCTCTGGAAACACCATATATTTT. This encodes CASRPGGSGNTIYF.